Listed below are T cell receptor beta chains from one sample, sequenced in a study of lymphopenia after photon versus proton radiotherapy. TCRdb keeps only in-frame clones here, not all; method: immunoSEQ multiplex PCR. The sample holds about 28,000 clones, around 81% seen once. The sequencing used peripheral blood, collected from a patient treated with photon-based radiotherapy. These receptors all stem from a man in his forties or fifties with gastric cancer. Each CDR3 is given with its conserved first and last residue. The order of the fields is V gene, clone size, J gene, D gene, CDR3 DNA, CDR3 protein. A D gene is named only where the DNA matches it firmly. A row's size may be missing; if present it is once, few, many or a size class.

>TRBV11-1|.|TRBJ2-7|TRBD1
TGTGCCAGCGGGACAGGGAGCTCCTACGAGCAGTACTTC
CASGTGSSYEQYF
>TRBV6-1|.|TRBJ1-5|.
TGTGCCAGCAGTGAAGGCCAGCCCCAGCATTTT
CASSEGQPQHF
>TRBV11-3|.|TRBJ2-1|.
TGTGCCAGCAGCCCTCAAGTTTCAGGACTCGGTGAGCAGTTCTTC
CASSPQVSGLGEQFF
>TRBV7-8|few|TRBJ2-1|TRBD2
TGTGCCAGCAGCTTATCGGCGGGTAGCGGGCTAGGTTACAATGAGCAGTTCTTC
CASSLSAGSGLGYNEQFF
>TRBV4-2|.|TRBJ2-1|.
TGTGCCAGCAGCCAAGAGAGGTGGTTTGAGCAGTTCTTC
CASSQERWFEQFF
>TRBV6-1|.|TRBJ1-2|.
TGTGCCAGCAGTGAAACCTACACCTATGGCTACACCTTC
CASSETYTYGYTF
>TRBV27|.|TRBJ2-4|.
TGTGCCAGCACCGGGACAGCCAAAAACATTCAGTACTTC
CASTGTAKNIQYF
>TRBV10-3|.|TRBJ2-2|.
TGTGCCATCAGAGAAGGGGTGAGCACCGGGGAGCTGTTTTTT
CAIREGVSTGELFF
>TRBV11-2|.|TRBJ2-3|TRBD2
TGTGCCAGCAGCTTCCAAGGACTAGCGGGGGGAGATACGCAGTATTTT
CASSFQGLAGGDTQYF
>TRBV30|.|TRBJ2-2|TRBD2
TGTGCCTGGACAATCGGACTAGCGGGGGGGCGGAACACCGGGGAGCTGTTTTTT
CAWTIGLAGGRNTGELFF
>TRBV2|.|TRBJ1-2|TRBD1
TGTGCCAGCAGTAGGACAGGGGCCGGCTACACCTTC
CASSRTGAGYTF
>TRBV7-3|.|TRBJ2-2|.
TGTGCCAGCAGCAATCTCCCGACCGGGGAGCTGTTTTTT
CASSNLPTGELFF
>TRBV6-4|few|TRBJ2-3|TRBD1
TGTGCCAGCAGTGACCTGGCAGGGGGCGCAACAGATACGCAGTATTTT
CASSDLAGGATDTQYF
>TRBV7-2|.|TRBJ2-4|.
TGTGCCAGCAGCTTATATTCGGGGCCTAGTCAGTACTTC
CASSLYSGPSQYF
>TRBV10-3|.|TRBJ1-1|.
TGTGCCTCCAAGGATTCAGGCGGAGGTACTGAAGCTTTCTTT
CASKDSGGGTEAFF
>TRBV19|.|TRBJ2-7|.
TGTGCCAGTAGTATAGTGGGGAAATTCTACGAGCAGTACTTC
CASSIVGKFYEQYF
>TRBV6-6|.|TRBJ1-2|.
TGTGCCAGCAGCGACGGACAGAACTATGGCTACACCTTC
CASSDGQNYGYTF
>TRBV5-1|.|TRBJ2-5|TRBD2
TGCGCCAGCAGTCTCCCCCCTTTGCGGGGGGTCCAAGAGACCCAGTACTTC
CASSLPPLRGVQETQYF
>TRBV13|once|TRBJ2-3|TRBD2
TGTGCCAGCAGCTTAAGGACTAGCGGGGTCGGTACAGATACGCAGTATTTT
CASSLRTSGVGTDTQYF
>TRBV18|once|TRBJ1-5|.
TGTGCCAGCTCACCACCATGGGCGGATTATAGCAATCAGCCCCAGCATTTT
CASSPPWADYSNQPQHF
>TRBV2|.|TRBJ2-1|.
TGTGCCAGCAGTGAGACGTACAATGAGCAGTTCTTC
CASSETYNEQFF
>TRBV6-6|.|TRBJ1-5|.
TGTGCCAGCAGAAACACGGGGTATAATCAGCCCCAGCATTTT
CASRNTGYNQPQHF
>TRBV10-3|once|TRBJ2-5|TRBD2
TGTGCCATCAGTGTAACTAGCGGGGGCCCTTCCCAAGAGACCCAGTACTTC
CAISVTSGGPSQETQYF
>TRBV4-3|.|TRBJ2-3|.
TGCGCCAGCAGCCAAGGCGGGGATACGCAGTATTTT
CASSQGGDTQYF
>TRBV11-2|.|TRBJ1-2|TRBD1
TGTGCCAGCAGCAAGGGACAGGGGGCATATGGCTACACCTTC
CASSKGQGAYGYTF
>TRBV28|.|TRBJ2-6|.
TGTGCCAGCAGTTTAAGTGGGGCCAACGTCCTGACTTTC
CASSLSGANVLTF
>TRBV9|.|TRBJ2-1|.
TGTGCCAGCAGCGTAGGCCCGGGGAGTTACAATGAGCAGTTCTTC
CASSVGPGSYNEQFF
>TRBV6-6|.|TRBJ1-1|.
TGTGCCAGCAGTCCACAGGTTTCGAACACTGAAGCTTTCTTT
CASSPQVSNTEAFF
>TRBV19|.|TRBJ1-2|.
TGTGCCAGTAGTATCAACAGGGCGGCGGTAAACTATGGCTACACCTTC
CASSINRAAVNYGYTF
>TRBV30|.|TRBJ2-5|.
TGTGCCTGGAGTGCCCCTGGGGTGGGGACCCAGTACTTC
CAWSAPGVGTQYF
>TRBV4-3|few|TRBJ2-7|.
TGCGCCAGCAGCCAAGGAAGCGGTGCCTCCTACGAGCAGTACTTC
CASSQGSGASYEQYF
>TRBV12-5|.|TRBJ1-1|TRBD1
TGTGCTAGTGGTCCTGGGACAGGGGGGTTAGCTTTCTTT
CASGPGTGGLAFF
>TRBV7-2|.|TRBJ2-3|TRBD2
TGTGCCAGCAGCCTACAGCGGGGACTAAGCACAGATACGCAGTATTTT
CASSLQRGLSTDTQYF
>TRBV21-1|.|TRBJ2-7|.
TGTGCCAGCAGCAAAGACGGGGGGGGCGAGCAGTACTTC
CASSKDGGGEQYF
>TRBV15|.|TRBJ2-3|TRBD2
TGTGCCACCAGCAGGGAGTCAATAGCGGGGGGAGGAGATACGCAGTATTTT
CATSRESIAGGGDTQYF
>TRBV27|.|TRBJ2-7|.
TGTGCCAGCAGTTTATTGAGGGGCTCCTACGAGCAGTACTTC
CASSLLRGSYEQYF
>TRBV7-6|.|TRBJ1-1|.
TGTGCCAGCAGCAACTCGGCGGGGCCCGGGGGCACTGAAGCTTTCTTT
CASSNSAGPGGTEAFF
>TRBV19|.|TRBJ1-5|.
TGTGCCAGTAGCCAAGGAAGCCAGCAGCCCCAGCATTTT
CASSQGSQQPQHF
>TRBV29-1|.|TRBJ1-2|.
TGCAGCGTTGAAGATCCCAGGTTCTATGGCTACACCTTC
CSVEDPRFYGYTF
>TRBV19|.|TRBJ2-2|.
TGTGCCAGTAAATGGGATGTCGGGGAGCTGTTTTTT
CASKWDVGELFF
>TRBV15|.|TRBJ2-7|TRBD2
TGTGCCACCAGCAGGGCGGGGGGGGCCTACGAGCAGTACTTC
CATSRAGGAYEQYF
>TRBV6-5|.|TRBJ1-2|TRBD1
TGTGCCAGCAGTTACCTCGGACAGGGCGATGGCTACACCTTC
CASSYLGQGDGYTF
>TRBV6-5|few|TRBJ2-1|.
TGTGCCAGCGGGCAGGGGGACTTCAATGAGCAGTTCTTC
CASGQGDFNEQFF
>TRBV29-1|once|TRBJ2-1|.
TGCAGCGCCGAGGTTACGGGGGCCTACAATGAGCAGTTCTTC
CSAEVTGAYNEQFF
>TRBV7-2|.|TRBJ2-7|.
TGTGCCAGCAGCCCGGGACCGGGAGCCTACGAGCAGTACTTC
CASSPGPGAYEQYF